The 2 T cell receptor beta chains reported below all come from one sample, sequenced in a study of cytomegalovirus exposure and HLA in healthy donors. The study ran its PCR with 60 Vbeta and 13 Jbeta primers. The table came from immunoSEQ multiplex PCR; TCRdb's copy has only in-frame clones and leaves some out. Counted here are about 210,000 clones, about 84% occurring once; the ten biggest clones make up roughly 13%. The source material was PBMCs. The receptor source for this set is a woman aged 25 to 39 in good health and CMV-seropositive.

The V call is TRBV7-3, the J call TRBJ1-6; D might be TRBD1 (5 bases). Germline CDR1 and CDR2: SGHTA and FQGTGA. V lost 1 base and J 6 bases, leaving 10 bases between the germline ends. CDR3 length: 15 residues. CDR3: CASSLRGSGNSPLHF. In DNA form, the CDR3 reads TGTGCCAGCAGCTTAAGGGGCAGTGGTAATTCACCCCTCCACTTT.

The CDR3 loop reads CASSFGQGRADTQYF. The CDR3 region has the DNA TGTGCCAGCAGTTTCGGACAGGGTCGGGCAGATACGCAGTATTTT. This chain joins TRBV7-9 and TRBJ2-3; the match to TRBD1 covers 8 bases. Germline CDR1 is SEHNR and CDR2 is FQNEAQ (reference sequence). The CDR3 runs 15 residues. V was clipped by 6 bases and J by 4 bases; unmatched bases: 9.